The 27 T cell receptor beta chains reported below all come from one sample, sequenced in a study of shared clonotypes between healthy human individuals. Assay used: immunoSEQ multiplex PCR; TCRdb lists only in-frame clones, some missing. The repertoire holds around 1.1 million clones, roughly 80% seen once, with approximately 0.95% in the top ten. The sequenced sample was memory CD4+ T cells from PBMCs. The subset here: CD45RA-negative fraction. These receptor sequences come from a man younger than 35 in good health. Some clones in this sample may be carry-over from other donors' samples.

The sample holds a few counts of this clone. The rearrangement links TRBV7-3 to TRBJ1-2; D unresolved. Germline CDR1 reads SGHTA; CDR2 reads FQGTGA. Trimming took off 1 base at V and 6 bases at J, with 9 bases between the two ends. The CDR3 spans 13 residues. CDR3 region: CASSLSPANGYTF. CDR3 coding DNA: TGTGCCAGCAGCTTAAGTCCTGCGAATGGCTACACCTTC.

The V gene is TRBV10-3, the J gene TRBJ1-5, with TRBD1 as a possible D gene (6 bases). There are 15 residues in the CDR3. The V end lost 5 bases, the J end lost 4 bases, and 15 bases lay between the germline ends. Germline-derived CDR1 and CDR2 are ENHRY and SYGVKD. The CDR3 DNA is TGTGCCATCAGTCCTACCGGGACACAGAATCAGCCCCAGCATTTT. This gives the protein CAISPTGTQNQPQHF.

The gene calls are TRBV7-2 and TRBJ2-7, with TRBD2 as a possible D gene (6 bases). The CDR3 has 14 residues. Germline lookup yields CDR1 SGHTA and CDR2 FQGNSA. V lost 3 bases to trimming and J lost 2 bases, with 11 bases between them. The CDR3 loop reads CASSLTRGTYEQYF. In nucleotides, the CDR3 is TGTGCCAGCAGCTTGACTAGAGGAACCTACGAGCAGTACTTC.

The chain combines TRBV10-3 with TRBJ2-2, with D perhaps matching TRBD1 or TRBD2 (5 bases each). The CDR3 spans 17 residues. CDR1 and CDR2 from the germline V gene are ENHRY and SYGVKD. V was clipped by 3 bases and J by 5 bases, with 19 bases between them. The CDR3 coding sequence is TGTGCCATCAGTGATGGTCCAGGGCTAGAGGGAACCGGGGAGCTGTTTTTT. This codes for CAISDGPGLEGTGELFF.

Worth noting for this clone: Other nucleotide sequences in the sample specify the same CDR3. The rearrangement joins TRBV29-1 to TRBJ1-1; D gene ambiguous. The CDR3 runs to 12 residues. CDR1 and CDR2 from the germline V gene are SQVTM and ANQGSEA. V lost 6 bases and J lost 0, with 8 bases in between. The chain's CDR3 is CSVGSLNTEAFF. The CDR3 DNA is TGCAGCGTGGGGAGCCTGAACACTGAAGCTTTCTTT.

This clone was counted once. This chain connects TRBV18 to TRBJ2-7; 7 nucleotides match TRBD1. Germline V CDR1 and CDR2: KGHSH, LQKENI. Trimming removed 2 bases from V and 6 bases from J; junction bases left unmatched: 10. There are 15 residues in the CDR3. CDR3 sequence: CASSPYGTDLGEQYF. The DNA of the CDR3 is TGTGCCAGCTCACCATACGGGACAGACCTAGGCGAGCAGTACTTC.

The chain carries TRBV28 and TRBJ1-1, with D tentatively TRBD1 (5 bases). Between the trimmed V and J ends, which lost 2 bases and 4 bases, there was a span of 8 bases. Germline values: CDR1 MDHEN, CDR2 SYDVKM. The CDR3 covers 13 residues. CDR3 coding DNA: TGTGCCAGCAGTTTAGGGGGGGTCACTGAAGCTTTCTTT. Protein product: CASSLGGVTEAFF.

The CDR3, as DNA: TGCAGCGTCGCCCCGAACGGACCATACAATGAGCAGTTCTTC. Translated, it gives CSVAPNGPYNEQFF. V gene TRBV29-1 combines with J gene TRBJ2-1; D unclear. Germline assignment: CDR1 SQVTM and CDR2 ANQGSEA. The CDR3 extends over 14 amino acids. V lost 6 bases and J 4 bases, leaving 16 bases between the germline ends.

The genes are TRBV2 and TRBJ1-5, with D uncertain. Trimming took off 7 bases at V and 2 bases at J, with 15 bases between the two ends. Germline CDR1 SNHLY, CDR2 FYNNEI. There are 15 residues in the CDR3. CDR3 amino acids: CASNLEEAGNQPQHF. The CDR3 region has the DNA TGTGCCAGCAACTTAGAAGAGGCGGGCAATCAGCCCCAGCATTTT.

The chain employs TRBV7-7 and TRBJ2-3, with 8 bases that match TRBD1. This CDR3 is built from 14 residues. Germline CDR1 is SSHAT and CDR2 is FNYEAQ (reference sequence). J lost 3 bases, V lost 5 bases, and 4 bases had no gene match. CDR3 in amino acids: CASSAGQETDTQYF. CDR3 DNA sequence: TGTGCCAGCAGCGCGGGACAGGAGACAGATACGCAGTATTTT. Supplemented by reference TRBV7-7 and TRBJ2-3, the full variable domain reads GAGVSQSPRYKVTKRGQDVTLRCDPISSHATLYWYQQALGQGPEFLTYFNYEAQPDKSGLPSDRFSAERPEGSISTLTIQRTEQRDSAMYRCASSAGQETDTQYFGPGTRLTVL.

DNA for the CDR3: TGTGCCAGCAGCTTTCAGGGGGCGGGACAGCCCCAGCATTTT. As protein: CASSFQGAGQPQHF. This chain joins TRBV11-2 and TRBJ1-5; 8 nucleotides match TRBD1. The CDR3 has 14 residues. Unmatched junction bases numbered 5, after V lost 3 bases and J lost 7 bases. Germline V lookup: CDR1 SGHAT, CDR2 FQNNGV.

V and J are TRBV5-1 and TRBJ1-2; weak D call: TRBD1 (5 bases). The CDR3 is 15 residues long. The germline CDR1 and CDR2 sequences are SGHRS and YFSETQ. V lost 2 bases, J lost 1 base, and 12 bases lay in between. CDR3 sequence: CASSFIPGLNYGYTF. In nucleotides, the CDR3 is TGCGCCAGCAGCTTTATTCCGGGGCTTAACTATGGCTACACCTTC.

This clone appeared a few times. The DNA of the CDR3 is TGCGCCAGCAGCGCAAACCGACAGGGGAGGGCTGAAGCTTTCTTT. It translates to CASSANRQGRAEAFF. This rearrangement joins TRBV5-1 to TRBJ1-1; 8 nucleotides line up with TRBD1. The V and J ends lost 4 bases and 6 bases, in that order; junction bases with no gene match: 11. This CDR3 has 15 amino acids. CDR1 and CDR2 (germline): SGHRS, YFSETQ.

Notes on this clone: The sample contains more than one DNA sequence encoding this CDR3. The chain links TRBV10-3 to TRBJ1-1; 8 bases are shared with TRBD1. The germline V gene encodes CDR1 ENHRY and CDR2 SYGVKD. With V trimmed by 6 bases and J by 1 base, 1 base remained unmatched. This CDR3 contains 13 residues. As DNA, the CDR3 is TGTGCCATCAGGGGACAGGAGAACACTGAAGCTTTCTTT. Amino acid sequence: CAIRGQENTEAFF.

About this clone itself: The same CDR3 arises from other DNA sequences in this sample as well. The V call is TRBV7-2, the J call TRBJ2-3; 7 bases agree with TRBD2. The germline gives CDR1 SGHTA, CDR2 FQGNSA. The CDR3 length is 14 residues. With 2 bases clipped from V and 5 bases from J, the junction kept 4 bases outside the gene matches. CDR3 sequence: CASSLSGRVDTQYF. CDR3 DNA: TGTGCCAGCAGCTTAAGTGGGAGGGTAGATACGCAGTATTTT. The whole variable domain, filled in from reference TRBV7-2 and TRBJ2-3, reads GAGVSQSPSNKVTEKGKDVELRCDPISGHTALYWYRQSLGQGLEFLIYFQGNSAPDKSGLPSDRFSAERTGGSVSTLTIQRTQQEDSAVYLCASSLSGRVDTQYFGPGTRLTVL.

This clone was recorded once. This sequence joins TRBV9 and TRBJ1-2; 7 bases are shared with TRBD1. CDR3 length: 14 residues. V lost 4 bases to trimming and J lost 2 bases; unmatched junction nucleotides: 5. Per germline, CDR1 SGDLS and CDR2 YYNGEE. For the CDR3, the DNA is TGTGCCAGCAGCTACGGGACAGCCAACTATGGCTACACCTTC. Translating gives CASSYGTANYGYTF.

With regard to this clone: Different DNA sequences within this sample yield the same CDR3. The chain is built from TRBV5-1 and TRBJ1-3; D unclear. There are 13 residues in the CDR3. Trimming pared 4 bases from V and 3 bases from J, leaving 8 bases between. Germline CDR1 reads SGHRS; CDR2 reads YFSETQ. The CDR3 coding sequence is TGCGCCAGCAGCCTGTCGGGTGGAAACACCATATATTTT. Translating gives CASSLSGGNTIYF.

This clone was recorded a few times. The chain uses TRBV9 and TRBJ1-3; 9 bases are shared with TRBD1. The CDR3 is made up of 16 amino acids. The V gene's germline CDR1 is SGDLS and CDR2 YYNGEE. Germline trimming cut 3 bases from V and 4 bases from J; bases unmatched to any gene: 8. In DNA, the CDR3 is TGTGCCAGCAGCGCGCCACAGGGGGCAGCAGGAAACACCATATATTTT. As protein: CASSAPQGAAGNTIYF.

The V gene is TRBV19, the J gene TRBJ1-2; TRBD1 agrees at 9 bases. Germline assignment: CDR1 LNHDA and CDR2 SQIVND (reference sequence). The V and J ends lost 2 bases and 8 bases, in that order; junction bases with no gene match: 6. The CDR3 length is 14 residues. CDR3 loop: CASSIKGQGPGYTF. CDR3 nucleotides: TGTGCCAGTAGTATAAAGGGACAGGGTCCCGGCTACACCTTC.

This chain uses TRBV28 with TRBJ2-7, with 7 bases aligning to TRBD2. V gave up 7 bases and J gave up 9 bases; unmatched junction bases: 18. Per the germline V gene, CDR1 is MDHEN and CDR2 is SYDVKM. The CDR3 contains 15 residues. The chain's CDR3 is CASTSPRAGRDPQYF. Here the CDR3 DNA reads TGTGCCAGCACCTCACCGCGGGCAGGGAGGGACCCGCAGTACTTC.

V is TRBV11-2 and J is TRBJ2-2, with 14 nucleotides matching TRBD2. Germline lookup yields CDR1 SGHAT and CDR2 FQNNGV. Trimming took 6 bases from V and 8 from J; bases not matched to a gene: 5. The CDR3 spans 15 residues. The CDR3 DNA reads TGTGCCAGCAGTTGGGGACTAGCGGGAGAGGGGGAGCTGTTTTTT. It codes for CASSWGLAGEGELFF.

The chain carries TRBV18 and TRBJ2-1; 13 bases map to TRBD2. The CDR3 covers 16 residues. The germline CDR1 and CDR2 sequences are KGHSH and LQKENI. The ends lost 3 bases at V and 4 bases at J; junction bases unmatched: 3. The CDR3 region has the DNA TGTGCCAGCTCACCCTGGACTAGCGGGGGTTACAATGAGCAGTTCTTC. It translates to CASSPWTSGGYNEQFF.

The chain combines TRBV11-2 with TRBJ2-7; maybe TRBD2 (5 bases). V was pared by 5 bases and J by 7 bases, with 15 bases between. CDR1 and CDR2 (germline): SGHAT, FQNNGV. There are 13 residues in the CDR3. CDR3 protein: CASSPFGVGEQYF. The CDR3, as DNA: TGTGCCAGCAGCCCGTTCGGGGTTGGGGAGCAGTACTTC.

This clone was recorded once. The J gene is TRBJ2-1, the V gene TRBV20-1, with D possibly matching TRBD2 (5 bases). The V end was cut by 5 bases, the J end by 6 bases, with 8 bases between. The CDR3 is made up of 11 amino acids. The germline V gene encodes CDR1 DFQATT and CDR2 SNEGSKA (reference sequence). The CDR3 here is CSALDFNEQFF. The DNA of the CDR3 is TGCAGTGCTTTGGACTTCAATGAGCAGTTCTTC.

This clone was seen a single time. The chain uses TRBV4-1 and TRBJ2-5; D not resolved. The V gene's germline CDR1 is MGHRA and CDR2 YSYEKL. V was pared by 1 base and J by 1 base, with 13 bases between. The CDR3 runs 16 residues. The CDR3 loop is CASSQGSNFFQETQYF. The CDR3 DNA follows: TGCGCCAGCAGCCAAGGGTCAAATTTCTTCCAAGAGACCCAGTACTTC.

The J gene is TRBJ2-7, the V gene TRBV28; the match to TRBD2 covers 8 bases. The CDR3 has 15 residues. Germline values: CDR1 MDHEN, CDR2 SYDVKM. The trim removed 5 bases at V and 3 bases at J, leaving 9 bases unmatched. The CDR3 DNA reads TGTGCCAGCAGTAAGATAGCGGGGCTGAACTACGAGCAGTACTTC. Translation: CASSKIAGLNYEQYF.

The chain joins TRBV7-9 to TRBJ2-7; D gene unclear. The germline gives CDR1 SEHNR, CDR2 FQNEAQ (reference sequence). V gave up 4 bases and J gave up 7 bases, with 14 bases separating them. CDR3 length: 13 residues. DNA of the CDR3: TGTGCCAGCAGCTCGAGTGGTTTTCGGGAGCAGTACTTC. Translating it yields CASSSSGFREQYF.